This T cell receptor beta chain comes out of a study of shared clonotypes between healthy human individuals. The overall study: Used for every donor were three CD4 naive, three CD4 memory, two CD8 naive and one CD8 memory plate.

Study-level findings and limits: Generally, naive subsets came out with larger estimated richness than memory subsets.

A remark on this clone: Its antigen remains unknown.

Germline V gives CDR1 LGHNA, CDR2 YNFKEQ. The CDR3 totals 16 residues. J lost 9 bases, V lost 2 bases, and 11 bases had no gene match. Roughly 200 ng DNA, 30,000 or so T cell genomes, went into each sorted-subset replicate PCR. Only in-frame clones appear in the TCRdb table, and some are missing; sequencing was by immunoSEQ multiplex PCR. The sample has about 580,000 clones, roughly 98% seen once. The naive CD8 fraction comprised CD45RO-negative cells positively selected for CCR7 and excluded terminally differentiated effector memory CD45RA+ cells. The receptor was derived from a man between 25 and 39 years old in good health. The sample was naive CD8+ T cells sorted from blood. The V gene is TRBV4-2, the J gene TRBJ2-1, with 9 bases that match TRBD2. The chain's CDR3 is CASSQSLREGRGEQFF. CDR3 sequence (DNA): TGTGCCAGCAGCCAAAGTTTGCGGGAGGGCAGGGGTGAGCAGTTCTTC.